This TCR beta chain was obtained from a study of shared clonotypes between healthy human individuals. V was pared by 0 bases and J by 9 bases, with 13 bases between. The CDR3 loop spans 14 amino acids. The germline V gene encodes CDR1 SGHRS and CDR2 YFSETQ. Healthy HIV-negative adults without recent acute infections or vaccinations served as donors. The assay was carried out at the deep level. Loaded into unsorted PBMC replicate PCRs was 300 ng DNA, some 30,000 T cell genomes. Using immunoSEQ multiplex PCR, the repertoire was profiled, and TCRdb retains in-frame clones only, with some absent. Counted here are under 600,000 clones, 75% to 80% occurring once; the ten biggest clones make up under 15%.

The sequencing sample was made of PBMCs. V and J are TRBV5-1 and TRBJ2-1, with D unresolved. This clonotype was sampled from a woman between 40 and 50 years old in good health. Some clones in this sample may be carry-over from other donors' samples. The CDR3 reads CASSLALETGEQFF. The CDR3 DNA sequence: TGCGCCAGCAGCTTGGCCCTAGAGACTGGTGAGCAGTTCTTC.